This T cell receptor beta chain was sequenced in a study of blood T cell repertoires in COVID-19. TCRdb keeps only in-frame clones here, not all; method: immunoSEQ multiplex PCR. This table holds tens of thousands of clones, about 88% found once. The CDR3 covers 17 residues. Germline-derived CDR1 and CDR2 are SGDLS and YYNGEE. Trimming left V 3 bases short and J 1 base short, with 18 bases between. The clonotype was recovered from a woman aged 55-69 years with active COVID-19. The sample taken for sequencing was peripheral blood. The V call is TRBV9, the J call TRBJ2-3, with D possibly being TRBD2 (6 bases). The CDR3 is CASSGVGRGVGTDTQYF. Written as DNA, the CDR3 is TGTGCCAGCAGCGGGGTAGGACGCGGGGTGGGCACAGATACGCAGTATTTT.